The following is a T cell receptor (beta chain) sequence with its context. The antigen is undetermined. The sample comes from a study of shared clonotypes between healthy human individuals. Study results and limitations: Limitation of the genetic and exposure-history diversity represented came from the few donors.

Donors comprised healthy HIV-negative adults lacking recent acute infections or vaccinations. Investigators divided CD4+ cells into CD45RA+ naive and CD45RA-negative memory subsets. There are 15 residues in the CDR3. The V and J ends lost 2 bases and 1 base, in that order; junction bases with no gene match: 5. Germline V gives CDR1 KGHSH, CDR2 LQKENI. Samples underwent the assay at deep level. Assay: immunoSEQ multiplex PCR; the TCRdb copy retains only in-frame clones and omits some. The table has over a million clones, 75% to 80% seen once. Specimen: memory CD4+ T cells from PBMCs. Subset reported: CD45RA-negative fraction. The sequence came from a man aged 18 to 30 in good health. Some clones in this sample may be carry-over from other donors' samples. The chain combines TRBV18 with TRBJ2-7; 7 nucleotides align to TRBD1. CDR3 sequence (DNA): TGTGCCAGCTCACCATTACAGGGGAGTTCCTACGAGCAGTACTTC. This codes for CASSPLQGSSYEQYF.